These 25 T cell receptor beta chains came from one sample sequenced in a study of control samples from healthy donors and cancer patients. Some clones are missing from TCRdb's copy, which holds only in-frame ones; the method was immunoSEQ multiplex PCR. The listing records about 190,000 clones. The sequenced material came from blood. These receptors came from a woman in her twenties or thirties in good health.

This chain joins TRBV10-3 and TRBJ2-7; D gene uncertain. V shed 3 bases and J shed 3 bases, with 12 bases lying between them. The CDR3 sequence is 14 residues long. Germline CDR1 and CDR2: ENHRY and SYGVKD. CDR3 bases: TGTGCCATCAGTGATAGTCTCCGAGGCTACGAGCAGTACTTC. This codes for CAISDSLRGYEQYF.

The chain joins TRBV6-5 to TRBJ1-2; possibly TRBD1 for D (5 bases). With 0 bases removed from V and 2 bases from J, the gap between germline ends came to 10 bases. Looked up from germline, CDR1 is MNHEY and CDR2 is SVGAGI. This CDR3 comprises 15 residues. The CDR3 nucleotides read TGTGCCAGCAGTTACTCATTCGGGGGGAACTATGGCTACACCTTC. It is translated as CASSYSFGGNYGYTF.

The chain carries TRBV2 and TRBJ1-1, with D perhaps matching TRBD1 (5 bases). Germline assignment: CDR1 SNHLY and CDR2 FYNNEI. V was clipped by 10 bases and J by 7 bases, with 19 bases between them. The CDR3 consists of 13 residues. The CDR3 reads CATRPQGLGEAFF. CDR3 bases: TGTGCCACCCGCCCTCAGGGTTTAGGTGAAGCTTTCTTT.

This sequence joins TRBV5-1 and TRBJ2-3; 7 bases are shared with TRBD1. From germline, CDR1 is SGHRS and CDR2 YFSETQ. V was clipped by 4 bases and J by 2 bases; unmatched bases: 4. The CDR3 consists of 14 residues. In nucleotides, the CDR3 is TGCGCCAGCAGCGTGACAGGGAACACAGATACGCAGTATTTT. Residues: CASSVTGNTDTQYF.

The rearrangement uses TRBV3-1 (or the pseudogene TRBV3-2) and TRBJ2-7; D unresolved. V was pared by 0 bases and J by 5 bases, with 5 bases between. The CDR3 is made up of 12 amino acids. From germline, CDR1 is LGHDT and CDR2 YNNKEL (reference sequence). CDR3 DNA sequence: TGTGCCAGCAGCCAAGATCTAGACGAGCAGTACTTC. This codes for CASSQDLDEQYF.

The chain combines TRBV3-1 (or the pseudogene TRBV3-2) with TRBJ1-1; D not certain. The CDR3 consists of 17 residues. Trimming left V 4 bases short and J 4 bases short, with 22 bases between. The germline V gene encodes CDR1 LGHDT and CDR2 YNNKEL (reference sequence). CDR3 region: CASSRPPGEGLITEAFF. DNA of the CDR3: TGTGCCAGCAGCCGCCCCCCCGGGGAGGGTTTGATCACTGAAGCTTTCTTT.

This chain links TRBV6-5 with TRBJ1-4; a possible D gene is TRBD1 (5 bases). CDR1 and CDR2 from the germline V gene are MNHEY and SVGAGI. V lost 0 bases to trimming and J lost 1 base, with 9 bases between them. This CDR3 has 16 residues. The CDR3 spells CASSYSVGGTNEKLFF. In DNA, the CDR3 is TGTGCCAGCAGTTACTCGGTGGGGGGAACTAATGAAAAACTGTTTTTT.

The CDR3 DNA follows: TGTGCCAGCTCACTCGGGAATCAGCCCCAGCATTTT. Translated: CASSLGNQPQHF. The V call is TRBV18, the J call TRBJ1-5; the D is unclear. V shed 4 bases and J shed 4 bases, with 5 bases lying between them. CDR1 KGHSH and CDR2 LQKENI come from the germline V gene. The CDR3 contains 12 residues.

The chain carries TRBV6-6 and TRBJ2-1, with TRBD1 as a possible D gene (5 bases). Germline CDR1 is MNHNY and CDR2 is SVGAGI (reference sequence). V was pared by 6 bases and J by 10 bases, with 13 bases between. The CDR3 runs to 12 residues. CDR3 sequence: CASSPRVEEQFF. The CDR3 DNA sequence: TGTGCCAGCAGCCCCAGGGTGGAGGAGCAGTTCTTC.

The gene calls are TRBV5-1 and TRBJ2-5; 14 bases align to TRBD2. The CDR3 sequence is 16 residues long. Trimming at V came to 3 bases and at J to 2 bases, leaving 3 bases not matched to a gene. The germline V gene encodes CDR1 SGHRS and CDR2 YFSETQ. In DNA, the CDR3 is TGCGCCAGCAGCTGGGGGACTAGCGGGGGACAAGAGACCCAGTACTTC. Translated, it gives CASSWGTSGGQETQYF. Looking up the rest from reference TRBV5-1 and TRBJ2-5 gives the full variable domain: KAGVTQTPRYLIKTRGQQVTLSCSPISGHRSVSWYQQTPGQGLQFLFEYFSETQRNKGNFPGRFSGRQFSNSRSEMNVSTLELGDSALYLCASSWGTSGGQETQYFGPGTRLLVL.

The chain employs TRBV28 and TRBJ1-6; 9 nucleotides agree with TRBD1. The V and J ends lost 3 bases and 8 bases, in that order; junction bases with no gene match: 2. The germline CDR1 and CDR2 sequences are MDHEN and SYDVKM. The CDR3 is 14 residues long. The CDR3 nucleotides read TGTGCCAGCAGTTTGGGGACAGGGCATTCACCCCTCCACTTT. Residues: CASSLGTGHSPLHF.

The CDR3 DNA reads as TGTGCCAGCAGCGTAAAACAGGGGGGGGCGGATAATTCACCCCTCCACTTT. This sequence encodes CASSVKQGGADNSPLHF. The V gene is TRBV9, the J gene TRBJ1-6, with TRBD1 matching over 8 bases. The CDR3 is made up of 17 amino acids. The V and J ends lost 1 base and 5 bases, in that order; junction bases with no gene match: 8. Looked up from germline, CDR1 is SGDLS and CDR2 is YYNGEE.

DNA of the CDR3: TGTGCCAGCAGTGAAGTGTGGACAGGTATGACCGGGGAGCTGTTTTTT. Residues: CASSEVWTGMTGELFF. The rearrangement joins TRBV6-1 to TRBJ2-2, with TRBD1 matching over 7 bases. Germline V gene data show CDR1 as MNHNS and CDR2 as SASEGT. With 1 base clipped from V and 5 bases from J, the junction kept 7 bases outside the gene matches. This CDR3 contains 16 residues.

This chain links TRBV18 with TRBJ2-5; the match to TRBD1 covers 7 bases. The CDR3 has 15 residues. The germline gives CDR1 KGHSH, CDR2 LQKENI. Germline trimming cut 3 bases from V and 5 bases from J; bases unmatched to any gene: 9. DNA of the CDR3: TGTGCCAGCTCACCGCGACAGGGTCTTTGGGAGACCCAGTACTTC. Encoded protein: CASSPRQGLWETQYF.

The chain recombines TRBV5-1 with TRBJ2-3; D is perhaps TRBD1 (6 bases). Trimming removed 0 bases at V and 0 bases at J, with 8 bases between. This CDR3 is 15 amino acids long. From germline, CDR1 is SGHRS and CDR2 YFSETQ. CDR3 bases: TGCGCCAGCAGCTTGGACAGGGCGAGCACAGATACGCAGTATTTT. This codes for CASSLDRASTDTQYF.

The chain joins TRBV27 to TRBJ1-1; possible D gene TRBD1, 5 bases. V dropped 1 base and J dropped 4 bases, with 13 bases sitting between them. This CDR3 spans 15 amino acids. Looked up from germline, CDR1 is MNHEY and CDR2 is SMNVEV (reference sequence). CDR3 nucleotide sequence: TGTGCCAGCAGTTTATGGGGCAGGGTGATCACTGAAGCTTTCTTT. Translation: CASSLWGRVITEAFF.

The chain employs TRBV5-1 and TRBJ1-3; D gene unclear. The CDR3 is 15 residues long. Per the germline V gene, CDR1 is SGHRS and CDR2 is YFSETQ. V lost 5 bases to trimming and J lost 1 base, with 13 bases between them. Written as DNA, the CDR3 is TGCGCCAGCAGAAAGGAGGAATGGTCTGGAAACACCATATATTTT. It is translated as CASRKEEWSGNTIYF.

This chain links TRBV27 with TRBJ2-7, with D hard to call. CDR3 size: 14 residues. The germline V and J ends were trimmed by 2 bases and 0 bases, with 8 bases remaining between them. Per germline, CDR1 MNHEY and CDR2 SMNVEV (reference sequence). CDR3 loop: CASSLAIYSYEQYF. The CDR3 DNA reads TGTGCCAGCAGTTTAGCCATTTACTCCTACGAGCAGTACTTC.

This chain connects TRBV6-2 or TRBV6-3 to TRBJ2-7, with TRBD2 matching 10 bases. With 4 bases clipped from V and 6 bases from J, the junction kept 6 bases outside the gene matches. The V gene's germline CDR1 is MNHEY and CDR2 SVGEGT. The CDR3 loop spans 14 amino acids. The CDR3 DNA is TGTGCCAGCAGTTCCCAGCGGGGGGGCGTCGAGCAGTACTTC. This sequence encodes CASSSQRGGVEQYF.

The genes are TRBV28 and TRBJ1-4; 9 bases are shared with TRBD1. The germline gives CDR1 MDHEN, CDR2 SYDVKM. V lost 5 bases, J lost 7 bases, and 8 bases stayed unmatched. There are 15 residues in the CDR3. CDR3 coding DNA: TGTGCCAGCAGTCTACAGGGGGCGGAAAGTGAAAAACTGTTTTTT. Translating it yields CASSLQGAESEKLFF.

The genes are TRBV2 and TRBJ2-7; perhaps TRBD1 as D (5 bases). V was trimmed by 9 bases and J by 5 bases, leaving 17 bases between them. Germline-derived CDR1 and CDR2 are SNHLY and FYNNEI. The CDR3 totals 13 residues. The CDR3 here is CASGAPKGHEQYF. As DNA, the CDR3 is TGTGCCAGTGGGGCCCCGAAGGGCCACGAGCAGTACTTC.

The chain joins TRBV5-1 to TRBJ1-1; 8 bases are shared with TRBD1. The V gene end was trimmed by 0 bases and the J gene end by 10 bases; junction bases not matched to a gene: 8. The CDR3 totals 14 residues. CDR1 SGHRS and CDR2 YFSETQ come from the germline V gene. This chain's CDR3 is CASSLEGDRPGAFF. The CDR3 nucleotides read TGCGCCAGCAGCTTGGAGGGGGACAGGCCGGGAGCTTTCTTT.

V gene TRBV10-1 combines with J gene TRBJ2-3; D not resolved. The CDR3 loop spans 15 amino acids. V gave up 3 bases and J gave up 2 bases, with 12 bases separating them. The germline V gene has CDR1 WNHNN and CDR2 SYGVQD (reference sequence). The chain's CDR3 is CASSDGQADTDTQYF. In DNA form, the CDR3 reads TGCGCCAGCAGTGATGGGCAGGCAGACACAGATACGCAGTATTTT.

CDR3 in DNA: TGCGCCAGCAGCCAAGGATACCGACTAGCCAAAAACATTCAGTACTTC. Its translation is CASSQGYRLAKNIQYF. This chain joins TRBV4-1 and TRBJ2-4; D is unclear. Germline values: CDR1 MGHRA, CDR2 YSYEKL. This CDR3 spans 16 amino acids. Trimming stripped 1 base from V and 0 bases from J, with 10 bases between.

The chain links TRBV9 to TRBJ2-5, with TRBD1 matching 8 bases. The CDR3 is made up of 14 amino acids. Germline CDR1 reads SGDLS; CDR2 reads YYNGEE. The V and J ends lost 4 bases and 2 bases, in that order; junction bases with no gene match: 4. The CDR3 coding sequence is TGTGCCAGCAGCCAGGGGGCTGATCAAGAGACCCAGTACTTC. Protein: CASSQGADQETQYF.